This TCR beta chain was identified in a study of control samples from healthy donors and cancer patients. This CDR3 spans 15 amino acids. V was pared by 6 bases and J by 5 bases, with 6 bases of the junction left unmatched. The V gene's germline CDR1 is MNHEY and CDR2 SVGAGI. Only in-frame clones appear in the TCRdb table, and some are missing; sequencing was by immunoSEQ multiplex PCR. This table holds approximately 97,000 clones, about nine tenths found once. The J gene is TRBJ2-1, the V gene TRBV6-5, with 11 nucleotides matching TRBD2. The sequence came from a human donor in good health. The donor label of this sample is uncertain. Sequencing input: blood. The CDR3 coding sequence is TGTGCCAGCAGCATTCTAGCGGGGGGAAACAATGAGCAGTTCTTC. Protein: CASSILAGGNNEQFF.